This note documents a single T cell receptor (beta chain) sequence. Its target is not known. A read error may explain this, as a much larger clone is one base away. The conserved closing phenylalanine or tryptophan is absent in this CDR3, likely reflecting a read error. TCR beta CDR3 region amplification was performed from RNA transcripts. The HTBI primer set drove a first-round RT-PCR of the TCR CDR3. TCRdb reprocessed the multiplex PCR reads with MiXCR, giving one entry per CDR3 protein. The sample consists of hundreds of thousands of distinct CDR3 sequences, roughly an eighth of them appearing once. This entry belongs to a study of T cells in Graves' hyperthyroidism and ophthalmopathy. Findings of the study overall: The model made its ophthalmopathy prediction, and onset followed a median about 5.9 months later.

The CDR3 is 15 amino acids. Germline-derived CDR1 and CDR2 are MNHGY and SVAAGI. Trimming pared 3 bases from V and 2 bases from J, leaving 11 bases between. The chain recombines TRBV6-9 with TRBJ1-3; no clear D. The sequenced sample consisted of blood. The TCR comes from a man aged 50 to 59 with Graves' ophthalmopathy. DNA of the CDR3: TGTGCCAGCAGTTACGAAGGAGCCCCTGGAAACACCATATATATT. Protein: CASSYEGAPGNTIYI.